The 8 T cell receptor beta chains given below trace back to one sample, sequenced in a study of cytomegalovirus exposure and HLA in healthy donors. In the PCR, 60 Vbeta and 13 Jbeta primers were used. The method was immunoSEQ multiplex PCR; TCRdb's version includes in-frame clones alone and lacks a portion of them. Among 100,000 to 150,000 clones listed, roughly 74% were seen once. Material: PBMCs. These receptors all stem from a woman between 45 and 60 years old in good health and CMV-seropositive.

V usage is TRBV4-3 and J usage is TRBJ2-1; TRBD2 aligns across 8 bases. Germline-derived CDR1 and CDR2 are LGHNA and YSLEER. The CDR3 extends over 16 amino acids. Trimming took 4 bases from V and 9 from J; bases not matched to a gene: 14. The CDR3 loop is CASSRASGGGIGEQFF. The CDR3 region has the DNA TGCGCCAGCAGCCGGGCCTCGGGCGGGGGGATAGGTGAGCAGTTCTTC.

This chain joins TRBV19 and TRBJ2-2; 7 nucleotides agree with TRBD1. Germline lookup yields CDR1 LNHDA and CDR2 SQIVND (reference sequence). Losses at the gene ends were 8 bases for V and 0 bases for J; bases not matched to a gene: 6. CDR3 size: 15 residues. The CDR3 DNA reads TGTGCCAGTTCGAAAGGGGGCCCGAACACCGGGGAGCTGTTTTTT. Protein product: CASSKGGPNTGELFF.

This chain uses TRBV5-1 with TRBJ1-2; weak D call: TRBD1 (5 bases). Trimming took 2 bases from V and 5 from J, leaving 13 bases between them. Looked up from germline, CDR1 is SGHRS and CDR2 is YFSETQ. There are 14 residues in the CDR3. CDR3 sequence reads: CASSLDRTYYGYTF. For the CDR3, the DNA is TGCGCCAGCAGCTTAGACAGAACATATTATGGCTACACCTTC.

This chain connects TRBV11-2 to TRBJ1-6, with D possibly being TRBD1 (5 bases). Germline V gene sequence: CDR1 SGHAT, CDR2 FQNNGV. The CDR3 is 15 amino acids. The V end lost 0 bases, the J end lost 8 bases, and 11 bases lay between the germline ends. CDR3 residues: CASSLDQQVHSPLHF. The CDR3 DNA sequence: TGTGCCAGCAGCTTAGATCAACAGGTCCATTCACCCCTCCACTTT.

The V gene is TRBV7-8, the J gene TRBJ1-2, with D possibly TRBD1 on 6 matching bases. V was shortened by 1 base and J by 2 bases, with 8 bases between the two germline ends. In germline, CDR1 is SGHVS, CDR2 FQNEAQ. CDR3 length equals 14 residues. The CDR3 protein is CASSLGTGNYGYTF. The CDR3 nucleotides are TGTGCCAGCAGCTTAGGAACAGGGAACTATGGCTACACCTTC.

The chain combines TRBV9 with TRBJ2-6; 9 nucleotides match TRBD1. CDR1 is SGDLS and CDR2 is YYNGEE in the germline V gene. This CDR3 has 20 residues. Trimming cost V 0 bases and J 2 bases; bases outside gene matches: 12. For the CDR3, the DNA is TGTGCCAGCAGCGTAGGGGTGATGGGACAGGGAAAAACTGGGGCCAACGTCCTGACTTTC. Its protein product is CASSVGVMGQGKTGANVLTF.

The chain employs TRBV25-1 and TRBJ2-1; 8 positions match TRBD1. The trim removed 7 bases at V and 6 bases at J, leaving 20 bases unmatched. From germline, CDR1 is MGHDK and CDR2 SYGVNS. There are 18 residues in the CDR3. Written as DNA, the CDR3 is TGTGCCAGCACCTCCGGGACAGGTGGCCGAGGTGGCCTCAATGAGCAGTTCTTC. Protein sequence: CASTSGTGGRGGLNEQFF.

The chain links TRBV7-6 to TRBJ2-7, with TRBD1 identical over 7 bases. In germline, CDR1 is SGHVS, CDR2 FNYEAQ. This CDR3 contains 15 residues. After removal of 4 bases from V and 3 bases from J, the junction contained 9 bases not matched to a gene. CDR3 coding DNA: TGTGCCAGCAGCTCCCGACAGGGTCCTTACTACGAGCAGTACTTC. Amino acids: CASSSRQGPYYEQYF.